What follows are 3 T cell receptor beta chains derived from one specimen sequenced in a study of blood T cell repertoires in COVID-19 (dated by TCRdb to the early 2020s). Library creation used the immunoSEQ multiplex PCR assay. Imported from immuneACCESS, the table was reduced by TCRdb to in-frame sequences with V and J called. These copies leave out some clones; in studies compared against another copy, an unresolved V gene accounts for under half, and the cause of the remainder is not known. Counted in this sample were some 290,000 clones; 90% to 95% of them appeared once. About 4.2% of the sample goes to the ten largest clones. What was sequenced was PBMCs or T cells enriched from blood (not recorded which). These receptors originate from a woman in her 30s who had been exposed to COVID-19.

The chain combines TRBV23-1 with TRBJ2-5; TRBD1 matches 12 bases. TRBV23-1 is classed as an ORF, of uncertain function. CDR3 length: 16 amino acids. V lost 0 bases and J lost 4; bases outside the gene matches: 3. The CDR3 DNA reads as TGCGCCAGCAGTCAATCATGGGACAGGGGGCGAGAGACCCAGTACTTC. Its translation is CASSQSWDRGRETQYF.

The chain joins TRBV4-1 to TRBJ2-6, with TRBD1 matching over 9 bases. V dropped 0 bases and J dropped 0; count of bases not matched to a gene: 6. From germline, CDR1 is MGHRA and CDR2 YSYEKL. The CDR3 has 19 residues. The CDR3 DNA reads as TGCGCCAGCAGCCAAGATAAGGGACAGGGATACTCTGGGGCCAACGTCCTGACTTTC. Translating it yields CASSQDKGQGYSGANVLTF.

V gene TRBV21-1 combines with J gene TRBJ1-2; TRBD1 was called by the table and not checked on the DNA. TRBV21-1 is a listed pseudogene. The CDR3 sequence is 14 residues long. The CDR3, as DNA: TGTGCCAGCAGCCCAGGGGGCTCGGACTATGGCTACACCTTC. Protein: CASSPGGSDYGYTF.